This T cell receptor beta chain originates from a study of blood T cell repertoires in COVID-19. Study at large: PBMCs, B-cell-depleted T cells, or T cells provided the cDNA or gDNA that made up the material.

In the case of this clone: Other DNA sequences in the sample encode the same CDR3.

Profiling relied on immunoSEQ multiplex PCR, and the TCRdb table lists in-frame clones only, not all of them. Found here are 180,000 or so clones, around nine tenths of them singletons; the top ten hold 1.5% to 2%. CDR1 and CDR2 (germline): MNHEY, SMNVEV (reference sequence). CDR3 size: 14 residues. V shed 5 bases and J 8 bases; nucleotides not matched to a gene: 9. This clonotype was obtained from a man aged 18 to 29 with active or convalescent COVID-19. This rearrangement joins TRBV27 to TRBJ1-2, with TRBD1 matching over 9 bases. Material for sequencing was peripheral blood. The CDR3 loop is CASSQQGAERGYTF. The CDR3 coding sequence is TGTGCCAGCAGTCAACAGGGGGCGGAGCGGGGCTACACCTTC.